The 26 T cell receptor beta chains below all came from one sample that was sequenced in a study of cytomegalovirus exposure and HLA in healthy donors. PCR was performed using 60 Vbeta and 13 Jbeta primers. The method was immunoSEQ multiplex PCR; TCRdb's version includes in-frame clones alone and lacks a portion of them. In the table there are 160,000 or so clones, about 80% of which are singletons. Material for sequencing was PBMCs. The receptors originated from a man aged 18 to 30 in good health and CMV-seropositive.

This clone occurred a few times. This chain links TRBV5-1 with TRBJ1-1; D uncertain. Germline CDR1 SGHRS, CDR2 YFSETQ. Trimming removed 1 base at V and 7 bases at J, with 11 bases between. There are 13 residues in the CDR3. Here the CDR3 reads CASSLLADVEAFF. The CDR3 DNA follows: TGCGCCAGCAGCTTGTTGGCCGATGTTGAAGCTTTCTTT.

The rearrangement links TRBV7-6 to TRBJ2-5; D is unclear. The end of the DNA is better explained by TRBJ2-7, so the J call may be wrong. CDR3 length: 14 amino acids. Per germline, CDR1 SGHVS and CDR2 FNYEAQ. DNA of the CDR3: TGTGCCAGCAGCTTAGGCGTGGACTCCTACGAGCAGTACTTC. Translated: CASSLGVDSYEQYF.

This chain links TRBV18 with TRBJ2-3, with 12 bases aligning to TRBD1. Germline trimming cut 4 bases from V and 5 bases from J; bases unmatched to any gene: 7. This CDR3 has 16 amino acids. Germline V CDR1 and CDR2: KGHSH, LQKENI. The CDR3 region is CASSLPGTGGGDTQYF. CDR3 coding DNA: TGTGCCAGCTCACTCCCCGGGACAGGGGGCGGAGATACGCAGTATTTT. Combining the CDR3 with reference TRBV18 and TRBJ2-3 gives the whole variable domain NAGVMQNPRHLVRRRGQEARLRCSPMKGHSHVYWYRQLPEEGLKFMVYLQKENIIDESGMPKERFSAEFPKEGPSILRIQQVVRGDSAAYFCASSLPGTGGGDTQYFGPGTRLTVL.

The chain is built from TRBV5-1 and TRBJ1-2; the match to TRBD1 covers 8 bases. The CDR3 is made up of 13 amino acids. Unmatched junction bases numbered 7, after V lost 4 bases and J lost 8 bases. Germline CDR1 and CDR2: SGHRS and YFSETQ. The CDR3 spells CASSGQGLGGYTF. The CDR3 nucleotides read TGCGCCAGCAGCGGACAGGGACTCGGGGGCTACACCTTC.

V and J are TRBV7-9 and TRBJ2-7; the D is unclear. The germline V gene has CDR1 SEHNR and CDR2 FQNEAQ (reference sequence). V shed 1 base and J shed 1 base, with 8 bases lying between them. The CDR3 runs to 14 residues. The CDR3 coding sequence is TGTGCCAGCAGCTTAGAAGCAGGTTCCTACGAGCAGTACTTC. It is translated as CASSLEAGSYEQYF.

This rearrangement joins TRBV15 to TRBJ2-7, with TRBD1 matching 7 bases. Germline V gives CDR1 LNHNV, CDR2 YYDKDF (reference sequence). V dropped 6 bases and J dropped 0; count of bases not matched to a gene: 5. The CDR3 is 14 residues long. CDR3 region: CATSQDRRSYEQYF. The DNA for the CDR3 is TGTGCCACCAGTCAGGACAGGCGCTCCTACGAGCAGTACTTC.

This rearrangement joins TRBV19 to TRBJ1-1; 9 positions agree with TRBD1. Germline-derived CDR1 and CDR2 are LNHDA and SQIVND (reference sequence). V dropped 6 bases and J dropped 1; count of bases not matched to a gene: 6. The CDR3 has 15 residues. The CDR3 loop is CASSRSGQGNTEAFF. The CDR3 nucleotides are TGTGCCAGTAGCCGATCGGGACAGGGGAACACTGAAGCTTTCTTT.

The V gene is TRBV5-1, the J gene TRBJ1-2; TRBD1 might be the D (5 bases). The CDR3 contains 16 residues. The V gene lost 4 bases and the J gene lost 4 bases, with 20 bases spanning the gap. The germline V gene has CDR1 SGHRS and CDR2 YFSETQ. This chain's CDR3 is CASSPVGALLPYGYTF. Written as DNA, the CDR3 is TGCGCCAGCAGCCCGGTAGGGGCGTTGCTCCCCTATGGCTACACCTTC. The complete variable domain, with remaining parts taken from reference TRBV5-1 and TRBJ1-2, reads KAGVTQTPRYLIKTRGQQVTLSCSPISGHRSVSWYQQTPGQGLQFLFEYFSETQRNKGNFPGRFSGRQFSNSRSEMNVSTLELGDSALYLCASSPVGALLPYGYTFGSGTRLTVV.

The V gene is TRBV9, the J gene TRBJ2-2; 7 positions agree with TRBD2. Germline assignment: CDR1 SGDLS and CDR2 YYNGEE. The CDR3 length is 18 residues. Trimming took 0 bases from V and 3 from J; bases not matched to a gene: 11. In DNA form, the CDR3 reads TGTGCCAGCAGCGTAGCTGTTTCGTGGGGGGGAGACACCGGGGAGCTGTTTTTT. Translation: CASSVAVSWGGDTGELFF.

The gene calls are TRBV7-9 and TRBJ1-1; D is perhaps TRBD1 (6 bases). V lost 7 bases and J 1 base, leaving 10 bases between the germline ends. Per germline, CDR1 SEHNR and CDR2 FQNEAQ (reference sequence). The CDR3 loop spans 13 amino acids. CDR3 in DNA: TGTGCCAGCACCCCACAGGGGAACACTGAAGCTTTCTTT. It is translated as CASTPQGNTEAFF.

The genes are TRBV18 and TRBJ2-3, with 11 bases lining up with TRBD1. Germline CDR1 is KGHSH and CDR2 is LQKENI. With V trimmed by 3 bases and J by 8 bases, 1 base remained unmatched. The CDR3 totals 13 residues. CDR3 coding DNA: TGTGCCAGCTCACCGGGACAGGGGGGTACGCAGTATTTT. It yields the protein CASSPGQGGTQYF.

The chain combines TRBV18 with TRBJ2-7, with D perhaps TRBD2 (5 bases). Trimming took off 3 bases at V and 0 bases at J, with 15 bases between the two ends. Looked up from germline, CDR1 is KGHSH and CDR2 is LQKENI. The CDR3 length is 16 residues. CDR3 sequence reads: CASSPPAGLPSYEQYF. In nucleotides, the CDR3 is TGTGCCAGCTCACCTCCTGCAGGACTCCCCTCCTACGAGCAGTACTTC.

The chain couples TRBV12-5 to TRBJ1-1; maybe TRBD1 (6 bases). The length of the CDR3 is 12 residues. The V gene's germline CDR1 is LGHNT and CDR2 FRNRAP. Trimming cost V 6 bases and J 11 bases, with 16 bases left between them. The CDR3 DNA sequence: TGTGCTAGTGGATATGGGGGGGGGCAGGCTTTCTTT. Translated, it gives CASGYGGGQAFF.

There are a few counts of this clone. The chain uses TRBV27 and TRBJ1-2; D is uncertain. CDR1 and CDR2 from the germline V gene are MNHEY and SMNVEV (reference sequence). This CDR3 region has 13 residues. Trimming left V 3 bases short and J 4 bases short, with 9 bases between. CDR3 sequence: CASSFGQAYGYTF. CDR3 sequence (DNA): TGTGCCAGCAGTTTTGGGCAGGCCTATGGCTACACCTTC.

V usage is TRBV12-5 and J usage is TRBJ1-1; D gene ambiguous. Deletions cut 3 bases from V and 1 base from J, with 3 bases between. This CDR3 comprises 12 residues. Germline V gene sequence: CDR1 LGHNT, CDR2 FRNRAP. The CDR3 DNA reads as TGTGCTAGTGGTTTCGGGAACACTGAAGCTTTCTTT. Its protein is CASGFGNTEAFF. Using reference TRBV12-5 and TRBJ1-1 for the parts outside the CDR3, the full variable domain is DARVTQTPRHKVTEMGQEVTMRCQPILGHNTVFWYRQTMMQGLELLAYFRNRAPLDDSGMPKDRFSAEMPDATLATLKIQPSEPRDSAVYFCASGFGNTEAFFGQGTRLTVV.

CDR3 loop: CASSQDPGGDTEAFF. The DNA of the CDR3 is TGCGCCAGCAGCCAAGATCCCGGGGGTGACACTGAAGCTTTCTTT. The chain has TRBV4-1 and TRBJ1-1; a possible D gene is TRBD1 (5 bases). CDR3 length equals 15 residues. The V and J ends lost 0 bases and 3 bases respectively, with 11 bases between them. The germline V gene has CDR1 MGHRA and CDR2 YSYEKL.

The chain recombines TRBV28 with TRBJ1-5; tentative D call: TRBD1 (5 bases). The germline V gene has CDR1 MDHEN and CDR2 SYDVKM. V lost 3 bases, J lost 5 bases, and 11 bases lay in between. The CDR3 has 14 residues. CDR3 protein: CASSFNQGDQPQHF. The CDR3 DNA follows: TGTGCCAGCAGTTTTAATCAGGGTGATCAGCCCCAGCATTTT.

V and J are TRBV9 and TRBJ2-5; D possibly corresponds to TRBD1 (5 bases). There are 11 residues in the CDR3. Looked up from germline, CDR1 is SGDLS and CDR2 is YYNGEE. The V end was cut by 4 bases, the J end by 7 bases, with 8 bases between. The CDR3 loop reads CASSSQGTQYF. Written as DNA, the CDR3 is TGTGCCAGCAGCTCCCAGGGGACCCAGTACTTC.

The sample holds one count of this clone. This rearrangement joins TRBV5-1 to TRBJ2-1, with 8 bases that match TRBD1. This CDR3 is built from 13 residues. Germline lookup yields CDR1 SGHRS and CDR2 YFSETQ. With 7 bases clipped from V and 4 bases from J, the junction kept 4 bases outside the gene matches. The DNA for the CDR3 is TGCGCCAGCGGGGACAGGAGTTACAATGAGCAGTTCTTC. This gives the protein CASGDRSYNEQFF.

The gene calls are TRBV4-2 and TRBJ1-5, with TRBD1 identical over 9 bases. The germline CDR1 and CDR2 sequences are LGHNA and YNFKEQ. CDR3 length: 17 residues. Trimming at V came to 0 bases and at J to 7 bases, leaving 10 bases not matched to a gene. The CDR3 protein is CASSQDPAGQGGQPQHF. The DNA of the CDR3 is TGTGCCAGCAGCCAAGACCCCGCGGGACAGGGCGGACAGCCCCAGCATTTT.

The CDR3 region is CASSRGYNEQFF. CDR3 nucleotide sequence: TGTGCCAGCAGCCGAGGTTACAATGAGCAGTTCTTC. This chain connects TRBV7-2 to TRBJ2-1; D gene uncertain. The CDR3 spans 12 residues. V lost 5 bases to trimming and J lost 4 bases, with 6 bases between them. Germline CDR1 SGHTA, CDR2 FQGNSA.

CDR3 nucleotide sequence: TGTGCCAGCAGCTCCCTGGAAGTGGGACTAGAAGTCCGTGAGCAGTTCTTC. Its protein product is CASSSLEVGLEVREQFF. V gene TRBV11-1 combines with J gene TRBJ2-1, with 8 bases lining up with TRBD2. In germline, CDR1 is SGHAT, CDR2 FQDESV (reference sequence). This CDR3 region has 17 residues. The ends lost 4 bases at V and 9 bases at J; junction bases unmatched: 17.

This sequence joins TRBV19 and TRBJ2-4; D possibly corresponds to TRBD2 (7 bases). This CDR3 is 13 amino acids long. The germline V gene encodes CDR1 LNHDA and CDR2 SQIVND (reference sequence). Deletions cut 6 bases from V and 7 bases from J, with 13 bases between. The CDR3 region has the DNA TGTGCCAGTAGACTAGGGGGGGGGAACATTCAGTACTTC. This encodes CASRLGGGNIQYF.

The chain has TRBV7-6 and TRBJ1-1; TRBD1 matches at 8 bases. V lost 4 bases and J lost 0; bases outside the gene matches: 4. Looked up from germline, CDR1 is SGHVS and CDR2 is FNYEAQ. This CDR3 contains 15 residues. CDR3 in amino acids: CASSSTGGVNTEAFF. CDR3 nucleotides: TGTGCCAGCAGCTCCACAGGGGGAGTGAACACTGAAGCTTTCTTT.

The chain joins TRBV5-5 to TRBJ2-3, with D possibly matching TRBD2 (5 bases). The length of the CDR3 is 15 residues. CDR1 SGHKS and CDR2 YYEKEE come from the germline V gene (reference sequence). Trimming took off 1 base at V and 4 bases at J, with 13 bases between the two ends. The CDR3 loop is CASSLSRRSSDTQYF. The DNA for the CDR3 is TGTGCCAGCAGCTTGAGTAGGAGGTCGTCAGATACGCAGTATTTT.

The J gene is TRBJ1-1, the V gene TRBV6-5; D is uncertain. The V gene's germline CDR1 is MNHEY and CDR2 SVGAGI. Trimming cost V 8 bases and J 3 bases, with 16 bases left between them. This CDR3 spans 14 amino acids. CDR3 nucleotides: TGTGCCAGCGGCCGAACTGAGGGCTACACTGAAGCTTTCTTT. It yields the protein CASGRTEGYTEAFF.